The 30 T cell receptor beta chains in this list originate from one sample, sequenced in a study of blood T cell repertoires in COVID-19. Using immunoSEQ multiplex PCR, the repertoire was profiled, and TCRdb retains in-frame clones only, with some absent. The table records tens of thousands of clones, roughly 92% of them present only once. The sample taken for sequencing was peripheral blood. These receptor sequences come from a woman in her sixties with active COVID-19.

V usage is TRBV6-2 or TRBV6-3 and J usage is TRBJ2-7; tentative D call: TRBD2 (5 bases). The CDR3 runs to 16 residues. CDR1 and CDR2 (germline): MNHEY, SVGEGT. With 4 bases removed from V and 6 bases from J, the gap between germline ends came to 22 bases. CDR3: CASSLHRGVTLLEQYF. CDR3 sequence (DNA): TGTGCCAGCAGTTTACACCGGGGAGTTACCCTCCTCGAGCAGTACTTC.

The rearrangement joins TRBV6-1 to TRBJ1-1; no definite D call. The ends were cut back, 1 base at V and 0 bases at J, with 6 bases in the middle. This CDR3 spans 14 amino acids. From germline, CDR1 is MNHNS and CDR2 SASEGT. The CDR3 DNA sequence: TGTGCCAGCAGTGAAGTACAGCTGAACACTGAAGCTTTCTTT. Translation: CASSEVQLNTEAFF.

The chain has TRBV3-1 (or the pseudogene TRBV3-2) and TRBJ2-1; 12 nucleotides agree with TRBD2. The CDR3 has 16 residues. Germline V lookup: CDR1 LGHDT, CDR2 YNNKEL (reference sequence). Unmatched junction bases numbered 6, after V lost 0 bases and J lost 9 bases. As DNA, the CDR3 is TGTGCCAGCAGCCAAGATCGGGCTAGCGGGGGGGGTGAGCAGTTCTTC. It specifies CASSQDRASGGGEQFF.

This clone is a singleton in its sample. The chain has TRBV30 and TRBJ2-7; 11 nucleotides agree with TRBD2. CDR1 and CDR2 from the germline V gene are GTSNPN and SVGIG (reference sequence). The CDR3 consists of 16 residues. Trimming removed 0 bases from V and 2 bases from J; junction bases left unmatched: 6. The CDR3 reads CAWSVRLAGGPYEQYF. In DNA, the CDR3 is TGTGCCTGGAGTGTAAGGCTAGCGGGGGGTCCCTACGAGCAGTACTTC.

The CDR3 is CASSIKGLGQPQHF. The CDR3 DNA reads as TGTGCCAGTAGTATTAAGGGGCTGGGGCAGCCCCAGCATTTT. The gene calls are TRBV19 and TRBJ1-5, with D possibly matching TRBD1 (5 bases). This CDR3 has 14 amino acids. The germline V and J ends were trimmed by 3 bases and 7 bases, with 13 bases remaining between them. From germline, CDR1 is LNHDA and CDR2 SQIVND (reference sequence).

Notes on this clone: This specimen includes other DNA sequences encoding the same CDR3. In DNA form, the CDR3 reads TGTGCCAGCAGCCTTACAGGGGACACTGAAGCTTTCTTT. This encodes CASSLTGDTEAFF. The chain joins TRBV7-9 to TRBJ1-1, with 7 bases that match TRBD1. V trimming: 5 bases; J trimming: 3 bases; junction bases outside the gene matches: 3. Germline V lookup: CDR1 SEHNR, CDR2 FQNEAQ (reference sequence). The CDR3 spans 13 residues.

This sequence joins TRBV2 and TRBJ1-1; D is possibly TRBD1 (5 bases). Germline values: CDR1 SNHLY, CDR2 FYNNEI. The CDR3 totals 14 residues. The V gene lost 9 bases and the J gene lost 10 bases, with 24 bases spanning the gap. In nucleotides, the CDR3 is TGTGCCAGGATAGTACCGGGACTCATATCAGGAGCTTTCTTT. It is translated as CARIVPGLISGAFF.

The genes are TRBV7-9 and TRBJ2-7, with 11 bases aligning to TRBD2. CDR1 is SEHNR and CDR2 is FQNEAQ in the germline V gene (reference sequence). V shed 5 bases, J shed 3 bases, and the junction held 6 bases outside the gene matches. CDR3 length: 15 residues. The CDR3 here is CASSPRLAGFYEQYF. The CDR3 coding sequence is TGTGCCAGCAGCCCCCGACTAGCGGGGTTCTACGAGCAGTACTTC.

V and J are TRBV5-4 and TRBJ2-1; 9 bases are shared with TRBD1. Germline V gives CDR1 SGHNT, CDR2 YYREEE (reference sequence). V shed 2 bases and J 9 bases; nucleotides not matched to a gene: 3. CDR3 length: 13 amino acids. The CDR3 region has the DNA TGTGCCAGCAGCTTACAGGGGGCAGGTGAGCAGTTCTTC. Its translation is CASSLQGAGEQFF.

This clone appeared a few times. The chain employs TRBV19 and TRBJ1-3; D perhaps matches TRBD1 (5 bases). CDR1 is LNHDA, CDR2 SQIVND, per germline (reference sequence). CDR3 size: 13 residues. Trimming removed 5 bases at V and 1 base at J, with 6 bases between. Here the CDR3 DNA reads TGTGCCAGTAGTCCAGGGTCTGGAAACACCATATATTTT. It encodes CASSPGSGNTIYF.

This clone appeared a single time. This sequence joins TRBV7-2 and TRBJ2-7; the match to TRBD2 covers 11 bases. The CDR3 contains 15 residues. The V gene end was trimmed by 5 bases and the J gene end by 3 bases; junction bases not matched to a gene: 6. Germline CDR1 SGHTA, CDR2 FQGNSA. The CDR3 DNA is TGTGCCAGCAGCCCGAGGACTAGCGGGTTCTACGAGCAGTACTTC. Translating it yields CASSPRTSGFYEQYF.

V gene TRBV5-6 combines with J gene TRBJ2-1, with 9 bases that match TRBD2. Germline V gives CDR1 SGHDT, CDR2 YYEEEE. There are 14 residues in the CDR3. The V gene end was trimmed by 0 bases and the J gene end by 8 bases; junction bases not matched to a gene: 3. This CDR3 reads CASSLVLAGHEQFF. CDR3 sequence (DNA): TGTGCCAGCAGCTTGGTCCTAGCGGGACATGAGCAGTTCTTC.

CDR3 DNA: TGTGCCAGCAGCCGCGAACAGGTTAGGCAGTACTTC. Protein sequence: CASSREQVRQYF. The rearrangement joins TRBV5-4 to TRBJ2-7; the D gene is possibly TRBD1 (5 bases). Trimming removed 4 bases from V and 9 bases from J, with 14 bases in between. CDR3 length: 12 residues. Germline CDR1 and CDR2: SGHNT and YYREEE (reference sequence).

CDR3 region: CASSERGGEPYEQYF. In DNA, the CDR3 is TGTGCCAGCAGTGAAAGGGGTGGCGAGCCCTACGAGCAGTACTTC. V is TRBV6-1 and J is TRBJ2-7, with a possible D match to TRBD1 (5 bases). V lost 2 bases, J lost 2 bases, and 13 bases lay in between. This CDR3 has 15 amino acids. Looked up from germline, CDR1 is MNHNS and CDR2 is SASEGT.

The gene calls are TRBV7-9 and TRBJ2-7; no reliable D call. Per the germline V gene, CDR1 is SEHNR and CDR2 is FQNEAQ (reference sequence). V was shortened by 5 bases and J by 6 bases, with 11 bases between the two germline ends. The CDR3 is made up of 12 amino acids. CDR3 sequence (DNA): TGTGCCAGCAGCCCACCGGTCCCCGAGCAGTACTTC. Protein product: CASSPPVPEQYF. The variable domain in full, completed from reference TRBV7-9 and TRBJ2-7, reads DTGVSQNPRHKITKRGQNVTFRCDPISEHNRLYWYRQTLGQGPEFLTYFQNEAQLEKSRLLSDRFSAERPKGSFSTLEIQRTEQGDSAMYLCASSPPVPEQYFGPGTRLTVT.

Written as DNA, the CDR3 is TGTGCCAGCAATGGGAGAGTTAACACCGGGGAGCTGTTTTTT. Its protein is CASNGRVNTGELFF. The chain joins TRBV2 to TRBJ2-2; D is perhaps TRBD2 (5 bases). This CDR3 spans 14 amino acids. Trimming took 7 bases from V and 2 from J, leaving 11 bases between them. The V gene's germline CDR1 is SNHLY and CDR2 FYNNEI.

This clone was seen once. J is TRBJ2-7 and V is TRBV5-8; D not resolved. CDR3 length: 11 amino acids. Per the germline V gene, CDR1 is SGHTS and CDR2 is YDEGEE. V lost 2 bases and J 4 bases, leaving 4 bases between the germline ends. The CDR3 reads CASSFGYEQYF. For the CDR3, the DNA is TGTGCCAGCAGCTTCGGTTACGAGCAGTACTTC.

The rearrangement links TRBV19 to TRBJ1-6; TRBD1 might be the D (5 bases). Germline-derived CDR1 and CDR2 are LNHDA and SQIVND (reference sequence). The length of the CDR3 is 12 residues. V shed 8 bases and J shed 10 bases, with 12 bases lying between them. The DNA for the CDR3 is TGTGCCAGTTCTCAGGGATCCTCACCCCTCCACTTT. Translated: CASSQGSSPLHF.

The chain links TRBV7-6 to TRBJ2-2; TRBD2 matches 7 bases. The length of the CDR3 is 15 residues. J gave up 1 base and V 5 bases, and 4 bases lay outside the gene matches. The germline V gene has CDR1 SGHVS and CDR2 FNYEAQ. CDR3 protein: CASSEWGGNTGELFF. CDR3 sequence (DNA): TGTGCCAGCAGCGAATGGGGGGGGAACACCGGGGAGCTGTTTTTT.

The CDR3 reads CAIQDSGSSYNEQFF. CDR3 in DNA: TGTGCCATCCAGGACAGCGGGAGCTCCTACAATGAGCAGTTCTTC. This chain links TRBV10-3 with TRBJ2-1, with 8 bases matching TRBD2. The J segment lost 0 bases and the V segment lost 8 bases, leaving 6 bases of the junction unmatched. CDR3 length: 15 amino acids. From germline, CDR1 is ENHRY and CDR2 SYGVKD.

CDR3 loop: CAWSSTAVNSPLHF. In DNA form, the CDR3 reads TGTGCCTGGAGTTCGACGGCGGTGAATTCACCCCTCCACTTT. The rearrangement links TRBV30 to TRBJ1-6; D is undetermined. The germline CDR1 and CDR2 sequences are GTSNPN and SVGIG (reference sequence). There are 14 residues in the CDR3. The V end was cut by 2 bases, the J end by 7 bases, with 12 bases between.

This chain connects TRBV15 to TRBJ1-5, with 8 bases aligning to TRBD1. Per the germline V gene, CDR1 is LNHNV and CDR2 is YYDKDF (reference sequence). The CDR3 spans 15 residues. With V trimmed by 2 bases and J by 4 bases, 4 bases remained unmatched. Here the CDR3 DNA reads TGTGCCACCAGCAGAAACCGACAGGGGAATCAGCCCCAGCATTTT. It yields the protein CATSRNRQGNQPQHF.

J is TRBJ2-5 and V is TRBV21-1; no check of the table's D call, TRBD1, against the DNA was made. TRBV21-1 is tagged as a pseudogene. The CDR3 contains 13 residues. CDR3 sequence reads: CASTDTGRETQYF. DNA of the CDR3: TGTGCCAGCACCGATACAGGGCGAGAGACCCAGTACTTC.

The chain couples TRBV7-2 to TRBJ2-7, with a weak D call TRBD2 (5 bases). Between the trimmed V and J ends, which lost 8 bases and 7 bases, there was a span of 18 bases. Germline V gene data show CDR1 as SGHTA and CDR2 as FQGNSA. The length of the CDR3 is 13 residues. The CDR3 DNA is TGTGCCAGCGCAAAGGCGGTGGAGCGGGAGCAGTACTTC. Protein product: CASAKAVEREQYF.

The rearrangement uses TRBV27 and TRBJ2-2; D perhaps matches TRBD1 (5 bases). Per the germline V gene, CDR1 is MNHEY and CDR2 is SMNVEV (reference sequence). This CDR3 spans 15 amino acids. V dropped 6 bases and J dropped 7 bases, with 18 bases sitting between them. CDR3 nucleotide sequence: TGTGCCAGCAGATTCAGACAGAACGGGCTCGGGGAGCTGTTTTTT. This translates into CASRFRQNGLGELFF.

This clone was recorded once. The J gene is TRBJ1-4, the V gene TRBV29-1, with TRBD1 as a possible D gene (5 bases). CDR3 length equals 12 residues. The germline CDR1 and CDR2 sequences are SQVTM and ANQGSEA. Trimming stripped 6 bases from V and 5 bases from J, with 10 bases between. The CDR3 DNA is TGCAGCGTGGGTGGGGCGAATGAAAAACTGTTTTTT. This sequence encodes CSVGGANEKLFF.

This chain uses TRBV9 with TRBJ2-3; D not resolved. Germline CDR1 reads SGDLS; CDR2 reads YYNGEE. V was shortened by 3 bases and J by 0 bases, with 8 bases between the two germline ends. The CDR3 spans 14 residues. The CDR3 sequence is CASSALPSTDTQYF. For the CDR3, the DNA is TGTGCCAGCAGCGCCCTCCCTAGCACAGATACGCAGTATTTT. The whole variable domain, remainder taken from reference TRBV9 and TRBJ2-3, is DSGVTQTPKHLITATGQRVTLRCSPRSGDLSVYWYQQSLDQGLQFLIQYYNGEERAKGNILERFSAQQFPDLHSELNLSSLELGDSALYFCASSALPSTDTQYFGPGTRLTVL.

This chain joins TRBV24-1 and TRBJ1-1, with unresolved D. This CDR3 has 15 amino acids. The germline V gene has CDR1 KGHDR and CDR2 SFDVKD. Trimming pared 9 bases from V and 3 bases from J, leaving 19 bases between. In nucleotides, the CDR3 is TGTGCCACCCAAAAACCAGACATCGATCACACTGAAGCTTTCTTT. This codes for CATQKPDIDHTEAFF.

The V gene is TRBV10-3, the J gene TRBJ1-5; D is unclear. V lost 3 bases and J 1 base, leaving 7 bases between the germline ends. Germline V gene sequence: CDR1 ENHRY, CDR2 SYGVKD. This CDR3 comprises 14 residues. The CDR3 DNA is TGTGCCATCAGTGAAGTCGGGAGCAATCAGCCCCAGCATTTT. Residues: CAISEVGSNQPQHF.

The chain recombines TRBV28 with TRBJ1-1; maybe TRBD1 (6 bases). CDR3 length: 15 residues. Germline V lookup: CDR1 MDHEN, CDR2 SYDVKM. Trimming cost V 5 bases and J 4 bases, with 17 bases left between them. The CDR3 is CASSKPSTGLTEAFF. The CDR3 coding sequence is TGTGCCAGCAGTAAGCCTTCGACAGGACTCACTGAAGCTTTCTTT.